The next 24 T cell receptor beta chains were all read from a single sample in a study of blood T cell repertoires in COVID-19. Repertoires were generated with immunoSEQ multiplex PCR, while TCRdb's copy carries only in-frame clones and drops some. The sample lists approximately 20,000 clones; about 88% were seen once. Sequencing used peripheral blood. Every receptor here comes from a man between 65 and 85 years old with acute or convalescent COVID-19.

In nucleotides, the CDR3 is TGTGCAAGTCGCTTAGAGCGACGGCCCAATGAGCAGTTCTTC. This gives the protein CASRLERRPNEQFF. This chain connects TRBV12-2 to TRBJ2-1; the table's D call, TRBD2, was not checked against the DNA. TRBV12-2 is given as a pseudogene. The CDR3 length is 14 residues.

The gene calls are TRBV7-9 and TRBJ1-5; 11 nucleotides align to TRBD1. The CDR3 length is 17 residues. Germline values: CDR1 SEHNR, CDR2 FQNEAQ (reference sequence). The ends lost 1 base at V and 7 bases at J; junction bases unmatched: 9. For the CDR3, the DNA is TGTGCCAGCAGCTTAGAACGGGGGACAGGGGGACGACAGCCCCAGCATTTT. This sequence encodes CASSLERGTGGRQPQHF.

The chain is built from TRBV5-5 and TRBJ2-2; 7 bases agree with TRBD2. The V gene end was trimmed by 4 bases and the J gene end by 4 bases; junction bases not matched to a gene: 10. The CDR3 spans 16 residues. Looked up from germline, CDR1 is SGHKS and CDR2 is YYEKEE (reference sequence). The CDR3 DNA reads as TGTGCCAGCAGCCCTACTGCGGGGAGGGGCACCGGGGAGCTGTTTTTT. The encoded protein is CASSPTAGRGTGELFF.

The gene calls are TRBV7-8 and TRBJ1-6; D not certain. CDR3 length: 12 amino acids. Germline assignment: CDR1 SGHVS and CDR2 FQNEAQ. With 3 bases removed from V and 7 bases from J, the gap between germline ends came to 4 bases. The CDR3 nucleotides are TGTGCCAGCAGCTTGAGAAATTCACCCCTCCACTTT. It encodes CASSLRNSPLHF.

This chain uses TRBV7-2 with TRBJ2-3; a weak D match, TRBD2 (5 bases). CDR1 is SGHTA, CDR2 FQGNSA, per germline. Trimming left V 2 bases short and J 5 bases short, with 14 bases between. This CDR3 spans 15 amino acids. The CDR3 region is CASSLRGGLIDTQYF. CDR3 bases: TGTGCCAGCAGCTTAAGAGGCGGGCTTATAGATACGCAGTATTTT.

This clone was seen more than once but under ten times. The V gene is TRBV18, the J gene TRBJ2-1; D remains ambiguous. The CDR3 extends over 12 amino acids. V was clipped by 7 bases and J by 4 bases, with 8 bases between them. Germline CDR1 reads KGHSH; CDR2 reads LQKENI. This chain's CDR3 is CASLSGYNEQFF. The CDR3 DNA reads TGTGCCAGCTTATCCGGGTACAATGAGCAGTTCTTC. Supplemented by reference TRBV18 and TRBJ2-1, the full variable domain reads NAGVMQNPRHLVRRRGQEARLRCSPMKGHSHVYWYRQLPEEGLKFMVYLQKENIIDESGMPKERFSAEFPKEGPSILRIQQVVRGDSAAYFCASLSGYNEQFFGPGTRLTVL.

The chain employs TRBV11-2 and TRBJ1-5; D remains unclear. The CDR3 runs 16 residues. V was pared by 5 bases and J by 1 base, with 15 bases between. CDR1 SGHAT and CDR2 FQNNGV come from the germline V gene. The DNA for the CDR3 is TGTGCCAGCAGCCCCGGCGGGAAGAGGAGCAATCAGCCCCAGCATTTT. Protein sequence: CASSPGGKRSNQPQHF.

V gene TRBV28 combines with J gene TRBJ1-5, with a possible D match to TRBD1 (5 bases). Trimming removed 6 bases at V and 2 bases at J, with 11 bases between. The CDR3 covers 14 residues. The germline V gene encodes CDR1 MDHEN and CDR2 SYDVKM. The CDR3 here is CASSQGGGNQPQHF. CDR3 in DNA: TGTGCCAGCAGCCAGGGAGGGGGCAATCAGCCCCAGCATTTT.

The rearrangement links TRBV2 to TRBJ1-1; weak D call: TRBD1 (5 bases). V was trimmed by 7 bases and J by 7 bases, leaving 16 bases between them. Germline-derived CDR1 and CDR2 are SNHLY and FYNNEI. The CDR3 is made up of 13 amino acids. In nucleotides, the CDR3 is TGTGCCAGCACTTGGGCAGGGCAAGATGAAGCTTTCTTT. Translated: CASTWAGQDEAFF.

This clone has a handful of counts. The chain uses TRBV4-1 and TRBJ1-3; the D gene is possibly TRBD1 (6 bases). CDR1 is MGHRA, CDR2 YSYEKL, per germline. V gave up 0 bases and J gave up 2 bases, with 11 bases separating them. CDR3 length: 16 residues. For the CDR3, the DNA is TGCGCCAGCAGCCAAGACGTCAGGGGCACTGGAAACACCATATATTTT. Protein product: CASSQDVRGTGNTIYF.

The V call is TRBV11-1, the J call TRBJ2-1; 8 bases are shared with TRBD2. This CDR3 region has 14 residues. Germline V gene data show CDR1 as SGHAT and CDR2 as FQDESV (reference sequence). The V gene end was trimmed by 5 bases and the J gene end by 9 bases; junction bases not matched to a gene: 9. As DNA, the CDR3 is TGTGCCAGCAGCAGCGGGAGAGCGGGACGTGAGCAGTTCTTC. Translating gives CASSSGRAGREQFF.

The rearrangement joins TRBV4-2 to TRBJ2-1, with 12 bases aligning to TRBD2. Germline V gene lookup returns CDR1 LGHNA and CDR2 YNFKEQ. The J segment lost 5 bases and the V segment lost 1 base, leaving 3 bases of the junction unmatched. The CDR3 is made up of 16 amino acids. The CDR3 region has the DNA TGTGCCAGCAGCCAAGGTCGACTAGCGGGAGACAATGAGCAGTTCTTC. It is translated as CASSQGRLAGDNEQFF.

The gene calls are TRBV11-2 and TRBJ2-2, with 9 bases fitting TRBD1. CDR3 length equals 17 residues. After removal of 3 bases from V and 1 base from J, the junction contained 6 bases not matched to a gene. Germline V gene lookup returns CDR1 SGHAT and CDR2 FQNNGV. CDR3 sequence: CASSLGQGNENTGELFF. CDR3 sequence (DNA): TGTGCCAGCAGCTTGGGACAGGGAAATGAGAACACCGGGGAGCTGTTTTTT.

The genes are TRBV4-1 and TRBJ2-7, with D possibly matching TRBD1 (6 bases). CDR3 size: 16 residues. With 0 bases removed from V and 3 bases from J, the gap between germline ends came to 15 bases. Germline V gene lookup returns CDR1 MGHRA and CDR2 YSYEKL. DNA of the CDR3: TGCGCCAGCAGCCAAGAACCGACAGGCCCTATCTACGAGCAGTACTTC. Amino acids: CASSQEPTGPIYEQYF.

V is TRBV6-1 and J is TRBJ2-3; 9 positions match TRBD2. Germline V gene data show CDR1 as MNHNS and CDR2 as SASEGT. The junction had 7 bases not matched to a gene; V was cut back by 3 bases and J by 6 bases. The CDR3 has 15 residues. The CDR3 loop reads CASSEMAGGEDTQYF. CDR3 nucleotides: TGTGCCAGCAGTGAGATGGCGGGAGGGGAGGATACGCAGTATTTT.

This clone appeared a single time. The CDR3 loop is CASGLVLAGTSYEQYF. The CDR3 DNA follows: TGTGCTAGTGGTTTGGTACTAGCGGGCACATCTTACGAGCAGTACTTC. The chain recombines TRBV12-5 with TRBJ2-7; TRBD2 matches at 9 bases. This CDR3 region has 16 residues. CDR1 and CDR2 (germline): LGHNT, FRNRAP. V shed 0 bases and J 4 bases; nucleotides not matched to a gene: 7.

The chain employs TRBV28 and TRBJ1-2; 7 bases align to TRBD1. V gave up 3 bases and J gave up 6 bases; unmatched junction bases: 7. The germline V gene encodes CDR1 MDHEN and CDR2 SYDVKM. The CDR3 covers 14 residues. CDR3: CASSFPGTVDGYTF. CDR3 bases: TGTGCCAGCAGTTTCCCCGGGACAGTCGATGGCTACACCTTC.

This clone was observed once. The chain uses TRBV28 and TRBJ2-3; a weak D match, TRBD2 (6 bases). The V gene's germline CDR1 is MDHEN and CDR2 SYDVKM. The CDR3 has 12 residues. V was pared by 7 bases and J by 9 bases, with 14 bases between. CDR3 DNA sequence: TGTGCCAGCAAAGAGCGGGTCGACACGCAGTATTTT. Its translation is CASKERVDTQYF.

In DNA form, the CDR3 reads TGCGCCAGCAGCCAGGGGGGCCAAGAGACCCAGTACTTC. Translation gives CASSQGGQETQYF. The rearrangement uses TRBV5-1 and TRBJ2-5, with a possible D match to TRBD1 (7 bases). The CDR3 loop spans 13 amino acids. V was pared by 4 bases and J by 1 base, with 8 bases between. From germline, CDR1 is SGHRS and CDR2 YFSETQ.

The sample holds one count of this clone. The gene calls are TRBV29-1 and TRBJ2-3; maybe TRBD1 (6 bases). Germline V gives CDR1 SQVTM, CDR2 ANQGSEA. The CDR3 runs to 14 residues. With 7 bases removed from V and 5 bases from J, the gap between germline ends came to 19 bases. The CDR3 spells CSADSVRGVDTQYF. The CDR3 region has the DNA TGCAGCGCCGACTCGGTCAGGGGAGTAGATACGCAGTATTTT.

The chain joins TRBV7-2 to TRBJ1-2; 8 bases are a match to TRBD1. Germline CDR1 and CDR2: SGHTA and FQGNSA. V was clipped by 2 bases and J by 4 bases; unmatched bases: 3. The length of the CDR3 is 14 residues. The CDR3 DNA reads TGTGCCAGCAGCTTAAGCCAGGGGGCCTATGGCTACACCTTC. It encodes CASSLSQGAYGYTF.

The V gene is TRBV23-1, the J gene TRBJ2-5; weak D call: TRBD2 (7 bases). TRBV23-1 belongs to the ORF category, with a function that is uncertain. V was pared by 7 bases and J by 2 bases, with 20 bases between. The CDR3 consists of 16 residues. CDR3 protein: CASTLRDGGPQETQYF. The CDR3 DNA is TGCGCCAGCACCCTAAGGGACGGGGGGCCGCAAGAGACCCAGTACTTC.

CDR3 sequence (DNA): TGTGCCAGCAGTTACTCGACCAGGGGGCAGAACACTGAAGCTTTCTTT. Translated: CASSYSTRGQNTEAFF. This chain joins TRBV6-5 and TRBJ1-1, with 8 bases aligning to TRBD1. The V and J ends lost 0 bases and 1 base, in that order; junction bases with no gene match: 4. The CDR3 covers 16 residues. From germline, CDR1 is MNHEY and CDR2 SVGAGI.

V usage is TRBV9 and J usage is TRBJ2-3, with TRBD1 matching 7 bases. V was pared by 4 bases and J by 12 bases, with 14 bases of the junction left unmatched. The CDR3 is 14 residues long. CDR1 and CDR2 from the germline V gene are SGDLS and YYNGEE. The CDR3 spells CASSLPPSGQPQYF. The CDR3 DNA reads TGTGCCAGCAGCCTCCCCCCCTCGGGACAGCCACAGTATTTT.